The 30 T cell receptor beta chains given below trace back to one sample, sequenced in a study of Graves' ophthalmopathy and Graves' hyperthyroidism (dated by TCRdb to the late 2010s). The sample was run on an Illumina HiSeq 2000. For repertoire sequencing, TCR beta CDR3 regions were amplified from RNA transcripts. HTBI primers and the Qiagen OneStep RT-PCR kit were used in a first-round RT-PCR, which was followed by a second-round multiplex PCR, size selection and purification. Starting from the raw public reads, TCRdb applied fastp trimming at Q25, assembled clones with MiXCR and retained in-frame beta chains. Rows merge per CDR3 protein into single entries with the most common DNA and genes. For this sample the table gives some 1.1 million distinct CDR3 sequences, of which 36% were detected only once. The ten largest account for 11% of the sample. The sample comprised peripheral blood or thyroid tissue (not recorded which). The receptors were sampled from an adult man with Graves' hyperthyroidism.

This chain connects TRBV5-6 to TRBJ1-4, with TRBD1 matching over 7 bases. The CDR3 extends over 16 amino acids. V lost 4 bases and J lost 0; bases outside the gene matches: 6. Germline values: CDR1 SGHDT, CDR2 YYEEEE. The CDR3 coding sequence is TGTGCCAGCAGCATCCCCGGGACAGCAACTAATGAAAAACTGTTTTTT. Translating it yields CASSIPGTATNEKLFF.

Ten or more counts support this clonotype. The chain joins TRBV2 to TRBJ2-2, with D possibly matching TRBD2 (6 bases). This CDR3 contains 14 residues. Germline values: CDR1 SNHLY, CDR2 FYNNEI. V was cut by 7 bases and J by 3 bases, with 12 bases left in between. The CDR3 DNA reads TGTGCCAGCACGAGGGACTGGGACACCGGGGAGCTGTTTTTT. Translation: CASTRDWDTGELFF.

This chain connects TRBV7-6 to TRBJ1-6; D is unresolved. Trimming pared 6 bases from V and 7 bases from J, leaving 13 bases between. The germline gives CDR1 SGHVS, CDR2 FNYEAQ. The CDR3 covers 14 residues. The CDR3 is CASRSDIQNSPLHF. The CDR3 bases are TGTGCCAGCAGATCAGACATCCAAAATTCACCCCTCCACTTT.

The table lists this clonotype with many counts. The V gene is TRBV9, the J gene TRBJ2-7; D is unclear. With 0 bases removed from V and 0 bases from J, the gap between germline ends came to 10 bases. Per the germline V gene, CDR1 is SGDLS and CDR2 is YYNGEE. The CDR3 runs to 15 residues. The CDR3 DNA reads TGTGCCAGCAGCGTAGGGCATTCTCCCTCCTACGAGCAGTACTTC. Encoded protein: CASSVGHSPSYEQYF. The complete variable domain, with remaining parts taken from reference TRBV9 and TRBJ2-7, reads DSGVTQTPKHLITATGQRVTLRCSPRSGDLSVYWYQQSLDQGLQFLIQYYNGEERAKGNILERFSAQQFPDLHSELNLSSLELGDSALYFCASSVGHSPSYEQYFGPGTRLTVT.

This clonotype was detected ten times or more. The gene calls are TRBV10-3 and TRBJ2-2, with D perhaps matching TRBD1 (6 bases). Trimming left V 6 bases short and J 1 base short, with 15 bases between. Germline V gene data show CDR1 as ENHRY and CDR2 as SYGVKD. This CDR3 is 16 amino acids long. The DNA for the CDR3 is TGTGCCATCAGGGACAGCATTGACAGGAACACCGGGGAGCTGTTTTTT. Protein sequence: CAIRDSIDRNTGELFF.

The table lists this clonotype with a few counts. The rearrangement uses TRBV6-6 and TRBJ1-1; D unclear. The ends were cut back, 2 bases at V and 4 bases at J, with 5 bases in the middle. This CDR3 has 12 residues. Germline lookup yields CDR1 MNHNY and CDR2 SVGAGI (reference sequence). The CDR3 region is CASSYGVTEAFF. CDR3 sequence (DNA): TGTGCCAGCAGTTACGGGGTCACTGAAGCTTTCTTT.

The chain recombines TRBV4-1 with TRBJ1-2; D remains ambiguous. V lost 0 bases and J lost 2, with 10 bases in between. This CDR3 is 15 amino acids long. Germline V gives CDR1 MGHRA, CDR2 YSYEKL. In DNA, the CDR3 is TGCGCCAGCAGCCAAGATGTCGCAGAGAACTATGGCTACACCTTC. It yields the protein CASSQDVAENYGYTF.

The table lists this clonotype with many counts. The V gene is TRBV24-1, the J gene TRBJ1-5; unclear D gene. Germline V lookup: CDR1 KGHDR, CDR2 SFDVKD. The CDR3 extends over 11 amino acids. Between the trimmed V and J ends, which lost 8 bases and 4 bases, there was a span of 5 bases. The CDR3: CATTLNQPQHF. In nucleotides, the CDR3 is TGTGCCACCACCCTGAATCAGCCCCAGCATTTT.

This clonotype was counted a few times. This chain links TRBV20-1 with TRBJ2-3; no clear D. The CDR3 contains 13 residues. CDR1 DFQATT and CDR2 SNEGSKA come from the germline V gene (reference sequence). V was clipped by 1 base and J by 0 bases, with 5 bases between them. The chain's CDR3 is CSARAGSTDTQYF. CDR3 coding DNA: TGCAGTGCTAGAGCCGGGAGCACAGATACGCAGTATTTT.

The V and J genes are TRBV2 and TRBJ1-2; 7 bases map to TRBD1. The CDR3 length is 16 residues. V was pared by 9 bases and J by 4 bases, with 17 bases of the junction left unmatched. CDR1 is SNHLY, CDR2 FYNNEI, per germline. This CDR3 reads CARIPSRGDRPYGYTF. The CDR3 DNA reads TGTGCCAGGATACCGAGCCGGGGGGACAGACCCTATGGCTACACCTTC.

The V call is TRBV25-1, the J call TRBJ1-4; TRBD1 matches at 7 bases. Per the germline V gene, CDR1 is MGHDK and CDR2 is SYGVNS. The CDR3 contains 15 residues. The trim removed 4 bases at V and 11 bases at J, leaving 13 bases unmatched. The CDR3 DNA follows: TGTGCCAGCAGTGGCCTCCGACAGGGCGCAACGAAACTGTTTTTT. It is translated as CASSGLRQGATKLFF. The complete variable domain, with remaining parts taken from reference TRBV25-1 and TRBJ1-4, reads EADIYQTPRYLVIGTGKKITLECSQTMGHDKMYWYQQDPGMELHLIHYSYGVNSTEKGDLSSESTVSRIRTEHFPLTLESARPSHTSQYLCASSGLRQGATKLFFGSGTQLSVL.

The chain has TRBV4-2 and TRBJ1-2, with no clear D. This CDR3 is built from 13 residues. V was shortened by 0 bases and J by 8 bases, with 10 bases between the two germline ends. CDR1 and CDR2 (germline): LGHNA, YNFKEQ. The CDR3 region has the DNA TGTGCCAGCAGCCAAGATACCAGCTCCGGCTACACCTTC. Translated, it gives CASSQDTSSGYTF.

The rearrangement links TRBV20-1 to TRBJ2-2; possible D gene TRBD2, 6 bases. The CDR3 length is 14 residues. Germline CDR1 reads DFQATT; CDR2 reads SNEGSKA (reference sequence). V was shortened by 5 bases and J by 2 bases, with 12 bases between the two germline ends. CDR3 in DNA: TGCAGTGCTCCCATTAGCGGTAACACCGGGGAGCTGTTTTTT. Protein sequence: CSAPISGNTGELFF.

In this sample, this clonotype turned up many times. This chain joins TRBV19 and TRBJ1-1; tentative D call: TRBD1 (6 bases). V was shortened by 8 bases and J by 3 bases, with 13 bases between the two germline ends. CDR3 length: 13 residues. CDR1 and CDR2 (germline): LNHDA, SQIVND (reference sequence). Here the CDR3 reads CASAGRGYTEAFF. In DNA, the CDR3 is TGTGCCAGTGCGGGCAGGGGTTACACTGAAGCTTTCTTT.

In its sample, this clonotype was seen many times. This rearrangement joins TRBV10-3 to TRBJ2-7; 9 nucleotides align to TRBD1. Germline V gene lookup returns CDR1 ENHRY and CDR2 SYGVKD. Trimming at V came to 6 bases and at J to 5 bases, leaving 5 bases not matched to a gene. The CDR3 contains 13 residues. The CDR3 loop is CAIRGTGPDEQYF. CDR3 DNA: TGTGCCATCAGAGGGACAGGGCCGGACGAGCAGTACTTC.

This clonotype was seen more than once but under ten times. The CDR3 sequence: CASSEKTAPGGYTF. The CDR3 nucleotides read TGTGCCAGCAGTGAAAAGACAGCGCCCGGTGGCTACACCTTC. The V and J genes are TRBV6-1 and TRBJ1-2; TRBD1 might be the D (5 bases). The CDR3 has 14 residues. Germline V CDR1 and CDR2: MNHNS, SASEGT. Trimming removed 2 bases from V and 7 bases from J, with 14 bases in between.

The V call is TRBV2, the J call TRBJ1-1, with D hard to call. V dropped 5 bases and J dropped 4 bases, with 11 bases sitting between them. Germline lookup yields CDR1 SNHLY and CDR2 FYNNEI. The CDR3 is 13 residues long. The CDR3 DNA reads TGTGCCAGCAGTACCCAGAGGACCACTGAAGCTTTCTTT. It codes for CASSTQRTTEAFF.

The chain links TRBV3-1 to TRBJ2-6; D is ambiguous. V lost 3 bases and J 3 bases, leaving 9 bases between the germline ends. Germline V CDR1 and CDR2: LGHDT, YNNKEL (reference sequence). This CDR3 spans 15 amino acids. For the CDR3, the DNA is TGTGCCAGCAGCCACCAAACCCTTGGGGCCAACGTCCTGACTTTC. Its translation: CASSHQTLGANVLTF.

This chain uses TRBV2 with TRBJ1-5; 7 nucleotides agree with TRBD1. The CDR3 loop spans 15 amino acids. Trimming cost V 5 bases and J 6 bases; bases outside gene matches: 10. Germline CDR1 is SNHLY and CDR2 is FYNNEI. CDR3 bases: TGTGCCAGCAGTTTAAAAGACAGGGTTGGTCAGCCCCAGCATTTT. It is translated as CASSLKDRVGQPQHF.

The CDR3 DNA sequence: TGCGCCAGCAGCCAGGTCCGGGACCGTGCTGGCTACACCTTC. Amino acids: CASSQVRDRAGYTF. This sequence joins TRBV4-3 and TRBJ1-2, with D possibly matching TRBD1 (5 bases). This CDR3 spans 14 amino acids. CDR1 is LGHNA, CDR2 YSLEER, per germline. Trimming removed 3 bases at V and 7 bases at J, with 15 bases between.

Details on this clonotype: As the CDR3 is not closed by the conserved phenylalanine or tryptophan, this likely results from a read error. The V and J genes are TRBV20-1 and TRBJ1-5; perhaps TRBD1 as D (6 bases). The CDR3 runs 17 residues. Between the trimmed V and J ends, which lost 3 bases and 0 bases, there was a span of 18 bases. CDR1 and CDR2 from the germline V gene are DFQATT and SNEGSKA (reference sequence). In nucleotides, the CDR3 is TGCAGTGCTAGCCTCTTGACGGCAGGGGCTAGCAATCAGCCCCAGCATTCT. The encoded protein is CSASLLTAGASNQPQHS.

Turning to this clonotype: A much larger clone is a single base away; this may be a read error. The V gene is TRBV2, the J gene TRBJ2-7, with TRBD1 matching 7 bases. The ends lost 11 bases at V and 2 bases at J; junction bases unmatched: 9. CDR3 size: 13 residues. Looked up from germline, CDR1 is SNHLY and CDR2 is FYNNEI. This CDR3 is CAASPGTAYEQYF. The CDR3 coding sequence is TGTGCCGCATCCCCTGGGACAGCCTACGAGCAGTACTTC.

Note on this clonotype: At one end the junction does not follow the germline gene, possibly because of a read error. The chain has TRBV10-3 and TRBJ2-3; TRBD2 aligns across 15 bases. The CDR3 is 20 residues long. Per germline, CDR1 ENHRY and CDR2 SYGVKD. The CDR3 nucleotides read TGTGCCAGCAGTCAAGGGGGACTAGCGGGAGGACTACCTAGCACAGATACGCAGTATTTT. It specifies CASSQGGLAGGLPSTDTQYF.

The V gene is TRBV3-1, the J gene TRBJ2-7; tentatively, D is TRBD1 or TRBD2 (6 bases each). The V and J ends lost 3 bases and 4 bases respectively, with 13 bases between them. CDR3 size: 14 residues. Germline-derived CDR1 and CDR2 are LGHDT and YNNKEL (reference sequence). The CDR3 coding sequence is TGTGCCAGCAGCCATAGGGGGGCTGGGTACGAGCAGTACTTC. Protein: CASSHRGAGYEQYF.

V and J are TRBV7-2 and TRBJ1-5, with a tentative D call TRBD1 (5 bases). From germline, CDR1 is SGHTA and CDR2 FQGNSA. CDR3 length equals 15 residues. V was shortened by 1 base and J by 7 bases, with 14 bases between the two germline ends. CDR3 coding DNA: TGTGCCAGCAGCTTAGTTCTGGGGGTGAGCCAGCCCCAGCATTTT. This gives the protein CASSLVLGVSQPQHF.

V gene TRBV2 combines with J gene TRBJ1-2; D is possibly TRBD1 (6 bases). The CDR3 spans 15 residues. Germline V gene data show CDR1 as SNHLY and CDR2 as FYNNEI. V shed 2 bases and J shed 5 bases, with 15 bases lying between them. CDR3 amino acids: CASSESQDRSYGYTF. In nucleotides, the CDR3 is TGTGCCAGCAGTGAATCACAGGACAGATCATATGGCTACACCTTC. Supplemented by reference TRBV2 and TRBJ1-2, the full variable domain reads EPEVTQTPSHQVTQMGQEVILRCVPISNHLYFYWYRQILGQKVEFLVSFYNNEISEKSEIFDDQFSVERPDGSNFTLKIRSTKLEDSAMYFCASSESQDRSYGYTFGSGTRLTVV.

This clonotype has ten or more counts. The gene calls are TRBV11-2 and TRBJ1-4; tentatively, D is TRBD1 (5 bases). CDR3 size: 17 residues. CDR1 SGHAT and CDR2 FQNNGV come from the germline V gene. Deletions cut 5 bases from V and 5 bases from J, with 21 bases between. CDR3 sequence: CASSPQRGVEHNEKLFF. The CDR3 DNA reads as TGTGCCAGCAGCCCTCAGAGGGGAGTCGAACACAATGAAAAACTGTTTTTT.

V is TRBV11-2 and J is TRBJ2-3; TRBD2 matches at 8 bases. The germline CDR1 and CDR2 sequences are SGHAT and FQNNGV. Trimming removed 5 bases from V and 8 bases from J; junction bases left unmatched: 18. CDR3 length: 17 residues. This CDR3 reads CASSPSLLAGPHVTQYF. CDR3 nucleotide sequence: TGTGCCAGCAGCCCTAGCCTCTTAGCGGGACCCCATGTTACGCAGTATTTT.

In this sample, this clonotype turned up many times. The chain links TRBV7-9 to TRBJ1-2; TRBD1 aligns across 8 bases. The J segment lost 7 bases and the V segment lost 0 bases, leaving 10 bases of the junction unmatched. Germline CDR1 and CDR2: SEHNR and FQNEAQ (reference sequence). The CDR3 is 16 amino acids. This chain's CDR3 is CASSLAMRQGNGGYTF. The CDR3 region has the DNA TGTGCCAGCAGCTTAGCGATGCGACAGGGGAACGGTGGCTACACCTTC.

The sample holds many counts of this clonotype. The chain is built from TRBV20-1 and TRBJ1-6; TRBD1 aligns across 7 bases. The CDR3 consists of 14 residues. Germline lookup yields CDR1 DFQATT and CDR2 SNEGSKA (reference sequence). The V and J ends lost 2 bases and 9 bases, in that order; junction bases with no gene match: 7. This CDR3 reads CSARHRGEVSPLHF. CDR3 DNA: TGCAGTGCTAGACACAGGGGAGAGGTTTCACCCCTCCACTTT.